This T cell receptor (beta chain) was captured in a study of shared clonotypes between healthy human individuals. The assay was carried out at the deep level. Unsorted PBMC DNA was sequenced on ten immunoSEQ deep assay plates. How the authors handled the data: Without quality scores, immunoSEQ junctional reads could not be filtered like full-length reads. Assay used: immunoSEQ multiplex PCR; TCRdb lists only in-frame clones, some missing. That table furnishes V, J and clone size, whereas the DNA furnished D and trimming. The table records around 510,000 clones, roughly 79% of them present only once. The study, taken as a whole, reports: What limited the represented genetic and exposure-history diversity was the small number of donors.

This CDR3 region has 13 residues. Per the germline V gene, CDR1 is SQVTM and CDR2 is ANQGSEA. V trimming: 4 bases; J trimming: 5 bases; junction bases outside the gene matches: 2. On this clone itself: What it binds is not known.

The sample consisted of PBMCs. The chain is built from TRBV29-1 and TRBJ2-1; 10 bases are a match to TRBD2. The receptor was derived from a middle-aged woman in good health. Some clones in this sample may be carry-over from other donors' samples. The chain's CDR3 is CSVGLAGDNEQFF. The CDR3, as DNA: TGCAGCGTTGGGCTAGCGGGGGACAATGAGCAGTTCTTC.